The clone carrying this T cell receptor (beta chain) was observed a few times. Antigen specificity is unknown. This sample is part of a study of identical twins. Whole-study results and caveats: Low generation-probability sequences were in excess among twin-shared out-of-frame alpha sequences.

CDR3 length equals 15 residues. Per the germline V gene, CDR1 is GTSNPN and CDR2 is SVGIG (reference sequence). Trimming took 7 bases from V and 6 from J, leaving 21 bases between them. With no exceptions, donors were healthy Caucasians. TCRdb used MiXCR to reprocess the 5' RACE reads, holding one entry per CDR3 protein. The sample comprises 690,000 or so distinct CDR3 sequences, 8.6% of which are singletons, and around 0.98% rests with the top ten. This same sample was also part of a study on yellow fever vaccine responses in identical twins.

The TCR was taken from a young woman in good health. The chain joins TRBV30 to TRBJ2-2; D ambiguous. Specimen: PBMCs. Written as DNA, the CDR3 is TGTGCCTCCCCGCGGCGAGGATATGCAGCCGGGGAGCTGTTTTTT. Its translation is CASPRRGYAAGELFF. Looking up the rest from reference TRBV30 and TRBJ2-2 gives the full variable domain: SQTIHQWPATLVQPVGSPLSLECTVEGTSNPNLYWYRQAAGRGLQLLFYSVGIGQISSEVPQNLSASRPQDRQFILSSKKLLLSDSGFYLCASPRRGYAAGELFFGEGSRLTVL.